This is a list of T cell receptor beta chains from one sample in a study of blood T cells in healthy people across ages. TCRdb reprocessed the 5' RACE reads via MiXCR and lists one record per CDR3 protein. Of over a million distinct CDR3 sequences in the sample, roughly 40% were seen once. Sample: blood. Receptor source: a woman younger than 30 in good health. The CDR3 runs from the conserved cysteine through the conserved F or W. A D gene is named only where the DNA matches it firmly. A clone size is listed for some rows: how often the clone was seen (once, few, many), or a class if it is expanded.

>-|many|TRBV10-3|TRBJ2-3
TGTGCCATCCGCGAGGTAGCCACCGATACGCAGTATTTT
CAIREVATDTQYF
>TRBD1|few|TRBV20-1|TRBJ1-1
TGCAGTGCTCCAACTCGCGCGGCAGGGGGCCGGAATACTGAAGCTTTCTTT
CSAPTRAAGGRNTEAFF
>TRBD1|few|TRBV18|TRBJ2-5
TGTGCCAGCTCACGCAACTACGGGACAGGGGAAGAGACCCAGTACTTC
CASSRNYGTGEETQYF
>-|few|TRBV20-1|TRBJ1-2
TGCAGTGCCCCTTGGGGGGCCCCAAACTATGGCTACACCTTC
CSAPWGAPNYGYTF
>-|-|TRBV29-1|TRBJ1-1
TGCAGCGTTGAAGGTTCGTTGCGGGCTGAAGCTTTCTTT
CSVEGSLRAEAFF
>TRBD1|few|TRBV2|TRBJ2-3
TGTGCCAGCAGTTTAACAGGGGAAACAGATACGCAGTATTTT
CASSLTGETDTQYF
>TRBD1|-|TRBV6-5|TRBJ2-7
TGTGCCAGCAGTGCCAGACCCGGGACAGGGTTCTACGAGCAGTACTTC
CASSARPGTGFYEQYF
>-|few|TRBV20-1|TRBJ2-7
TGCAGTGCTAGAGATCCGTCGGGGAGTTCTTCCTACGAGCAGTACTTC
CSARDPSGSSSYEQYF
>-|-|TRBV7-9|TRBJ2-3
TGTGCCAGCAGCTTAACAGTTTCCCCCCCCACAGATACGCAGTATTTT
CASSLTVSPPTDTQYF
>TRBD1|-|TRBV6-1|TRBJ2-7
TGTGCCAGCGGTGAACCGAGGACAGGGAGCAACGAGCAGTACTTC
CASGEPRTGSNEQYF
>TRBD1|-|TRBV7-2|TRBJ1-1
TGTGCCAGCAGCGCAGGGGGCCACACTGAAGCTTTCTTT
CASSAGGHTEAFF
>TRBD2|-|TRBV5-1|TRBJ2-7
TGCGCCAGCAGCTTCAGTAGCGGGGGGACTCTTCGCTACGAGCAGTACTTC
CASSFSSGGTLRYEQYF
>-|-|TRBV6-5|TRBJ1-2
TGTGCCAGCAGTTACTCAATGGGATATGGCTACACCTTC
CASSYSMGYGYTF
>TRBD1|-|TRBV29-1|TRBJ2-5
TGCAGCGCCAAGGGGCTACAGGGGTCCCAAGAGACCCAGTACTTC
CSAKGLQGSQETQYF
>TRBD2|-|TRBV30|TRBJ2-1
TGTGCCTGGGGACTAGCGGGGTACAATGAGCAGTTCTTC
CAWGLAGYNEQFF
>-|-|TRBV6-1|TRBJ2-3
TGTGCCAGCGGAGAATTAGCAAGGGGCCCAGATACGCAGTATTTT
CASGELARGPDTQYF
>-|-|TRBV6-5|TRBJ2-3
TGTGCCAGCAGTTACCCCCCGGAGGGCGGCACAGATACGCAGTATTTT
CASSYPPEGGTDTQYF
>-|once|TRBV6-1|TRBJ2-7
TGTGCCCACGGCCCAGAAGCCTACGAGCAGTACTTC
CAHGPEAYEQYF
>TRBD1|-|TRBV3-1|TRBJ2-7
TGTGCCAGCAGCCGCCTCGCCGGGACAGGGTCGGTTGAGCAGTACTTC
CASSRLAGTGSVEQYF
>TRBD2|-|TRBV20-1|TRBJ2-3
TGCAGTGCTAGAGGGTCCAGCGGGGACACAGATACGCAGTATTTT
CSARGSSGDTDTQYF